This paragraph reports one T cell receptor (beta chain). The antigen it binds to is not known. Qualities for individual bases were not recorded, and no much larger clone is one base off. Library method: the immunoSEQ multiplex PCR assay. For the multiplex PCR, a mixture combining 60 forward primers for TCR Vbeta segments and 13 reverse primers for TCR Jbeta segments was used. The CDR3 region of rearranged TCR beta genes was amplified from genomic DNA with a multiplex PCR assay. On the Illumina HiSeq System, the amplified TCR beta libraries were sequenced as 87-base-pair reads. Per the source publication's procedure: In a later analysis, 77 million or so unique TCR beta chains were counted across the approximately 670 repertoires, and approximately 11 million of these chains were shared by at least two donors. Raw reads were error-corrected and collapsed into unique sequences with a nearest-neighbor algorithm that merged closely related sequences to remove PCR and sequencing errors. To assign V, D and J gene segments, CDR3 sequences were aligned to IMGT reference sequences. Each retained sequence needed at least a six-nucleotide match to both a V gene segment and a J gene segment. A rearrangement was called productive if the CDR3 had no stop codons and remained in frame with V and J, and every other rearrangement was called non-productive. Following IMGT convention, CDR3 was defined as the stretch from the second conserved V-encoded cysteine up to the conserved J-encoded phenylalanine. In an earlier analysis of around 640 of the donors, sequences lacking an unambiguous match to a single V gene segment were excluded. An earlier analysis of around 600 of the donors classified V segments as functional when productive rearrangements were above 56.7% and as segregating when the standard deviation between donors was above 5%. A statistical classification framework was built for diagnosing cytomegalovirus status from the catalog of TCR beta chain sequences. In a later analysis, TCR nucleotide sequences were compared against IMGT/GENE-DB human TR gene sequences so that V and J genes could be assigned. A later analysis assigned CDR3 sequences and most-parsimonious VDJ recombination scenarios with the TCRdist pipeline. In a later analysis, every TCR beta chain was defined by the combination of its CDR3 amino acid sequence and its V-gene family, and reads without a unique V-gene family were dropped. To address suspected cross-contamination and a sequencing artifact, a later analysis removed some 620 highly shared, low-generation-probability nucleotide sequences. For each public chain, a later analysis derived a clonal expansion index from normalized ranks of inferred template counts within each repertoire. In a later analysis, generation probabilities were computed using a VDJ recombination model fitted to out-of-frame rearrangements, and the results were checked against IGoR. In a later analysis, hypergeometric tests were used to score TCR-TCR, TCR-HLA and TCR-CMV co-occurrence, with a repertoire-size bias correction applied to TCR pairs. To estimate false discovery rates, a later analysis permuted the HLA or CMV assignments 20 times. In a later analysis, co-occurring TCRs were grouped with DBSCAN, and TCRdist sequence similarity was added when clustering was performed within HLA-allele-positive subsets. For co-occurrence clustering, repertoires with fewer than 30,000 or more than 120,000 public chains were excluded, along with about five repertoires with anomalous nucleotide sharing. In TCRdb, the immuneACCESS table is reduced to in-frame sequences with V and J assigned. These tables do not hold every clone; where another copy was compared, an unresolved V gene accounts for under half, and the others remain unexplained. V and J calls plus clone size are reproduced from that table; the DNA served to infer D and trimming. The sample table holds about 100,000 clones, of which over 80% were seen once. Jointly, the top ten make up approximately 2.6% of the sample.

This specimen belongs to a study of cytomegalovirus exposure and HLA in healthy donors (dated by TCRdb to the late 2010s). Study-level background: An earlier analysis of approximately 640 of the donors reported 250 to 300 Gb of sequence data and 117 million unique TCR beta sequences from some 180 million T cells. The aim of the study was to test whether cataloging public T cell receptors could identify signatures of past pathogen exposure. The genetic ancestry cluster associated with self-reported Caucasian donors included over 65% of the 350 to 500 genotyped donors. To study patterns of TCR occurrence, a later analysis re-analyzed previously published TCR beta repertoires from just over 650 donors and added high-resolution HLA genotyping. Four or five DR-DQ haplotypes were treated as single units for association and clustering because of strong linkage in the cohort. Rather than using new phenotypic data, the later analysis identified candidate immune exposures from TCR beta sequences and from how often those sequences occurred across donors. Across under 500 genotyped donors of the cohort, an average of roughly 250,000 unique TCR beta nucleotide sequences per donor were sequenced, and 15% to 20% of those sequences were non-productive. A later genetic analysis took genome-wide SNP genotypes for about three fifths of the 666 donors and used that subset as a discovery cohort. HLA typing covered class I and class II loci at four-digit resolution. Typing coverage varied by locus: roughly 629-640 donors for A, B, C, DRB1 and DQB1; under 550 for DQA1; around 610 for DPA1; 400 to 480 for DPB1. Using immunosequencing, the study profiled T cell repertoires from 666 subjects and related those repertoires to cytomegalovirus serostatus. A separate validation cohort of more than 100 different subjects was used in addition to the approximately 640-subject first cohort. High-throughput TCR immunosequencing, statistical association of individual TCRs with disease status, and machine learning were combined to predict cytomegalovirus infection status. Every repertoire in the discovery cohort had been generated on one and the same sequencing platform. Donor age, sex, ethnicity and CMV serostatus were compiled alongside the repertoire data. About 280 gigabases of sequencing data and 70 million to 85 million unique TCR sequences were included in an early release covering about 600 HLA-typed donors. An earlier analysis of several hundred of the donors used high-throughput TCR beta sequencing to judge whether each TCR beta V gene segment behaved as functional or pseudogenic.

The cohort was made up of 650 to 700 healthy bone marrow donors. Cohort members were all nominally healthy when sampled, although unrecorded immune exposures were likely present. The donor tested CMV seropositive and was one of the 289 seropositive cohort members. A peripheral blood sample was provided by each donor, and peripheral blood mononuclear cells were used for TCR beta sequencing. The Qiagen DNeasy Blood Extraction Kit was used to extract genomic DNA from the blood cell samples. What the study reported, not specific to this receptor: A total of some 180 TCR beta chains were listed by the study as associated with cytomegalovirus. In an earlier analysis of around 600 of the donors, most TCR beta V segments were observed in productive rearrangements about 87% or about 30% of the time, broadly matching IMGT annotations. According to a later analysis, most CMV-associated TCR beta chains appeared to be HLA-restricted, and the HLA associations seemed to be driven largely by CMV exposure. A further reported finding was that TCR beta sequences accurately predicted the HLA-A and HLA-B alleles for most subjects in the first cohort. Compared with the approximately 670-donor mean, donors in an Asian-associated ancestry cluster had fewer N-insertions in productive TCRs, according to a later genetic analysis. HLA typing was unavailable for some donors at each locus, so association tests used only the typed subset. In a later analysis, TCR association rates were found to vary across HLA loci, with the most associated TCRs seen for DRB1 alleles and the fewest for HLA-C alleles. Over 15 rarely observed V segments, including chromosome 9 orphons, were excluded from the earlier analysis of 550 to 700 of the donors because counts were too low. Linkage disequilibrium might explain the correlated functional status among segregating V segments, but an unknown experimental factor could not be ruled out. According to a later analysis, parvovirus B19, influenza, CMV and Epstein-Barr virus appeared linked to several top co-occurrence clusters. CMV serostatus was the only immune exposure information available for the cohort. In a later analysis, HLA-associated TCR beta chains showed more clonal expansion and lower generation probabilities than non-associated chains that were equally common. A cluster of highly shared sequence variants was judged likely to represent a technical artifact of the sequencing pipeline. Only TCR beta chains were sequenced in this cohort, and the absence of alpha or paired-chain data limited detectable features. The presence/absence analyses assumed that sequencing depth was roughly uniform across donors, and that assumption may not be true. While some public TCRs were present in many individuals, most TCR sequences turned up only very rarely across donors. It was suggested by the authors that the approach could potentially be generalized to other disease states and immunological phenotypes. In a later genetic analysis, a missense DCLRE1C variant was associated with V-gene and J-gene trimming of TCR beta chains, and the association was replicated in an independent cohort. The classifier was reported to diagnose cytomegalovirus status with high specificity and sensitivity in both the original cohort and the validation cohort. In a later analysis, about 16,000 TCR beta sequences were associated with specific HLA alleles at a false discovery rate of 0.05. Assigning TCR associations to individual alleles was difficult when HLA alleles, especially DR and DQ, strongly co-occurred. Three of the identified cytomegalovirus-associated TCR beta chains were confirmed in vitro to be specific for cytomegalovirus antigens.

Material for sequencing was PBMCs. This clonotype was obtained from a man aged 25 to 45 in good health and CMV-seropositive.

At the DNA level, the sequence is TGCAGCGTGAGGACTAGCGGGGGGTACGAGCAGTACTTC. Its amino acids are CSVRTSGGYEQYF. The chain joins TRBV29-1 to TRBJ2-7; the central 14 bases match TRBD2. Measured from the cysteine to the phenylalanine, the CDR3 is 13 residues long. The only DNA kept is the CDR3, 39 bases in frame from the first base. Trimming removed 6 bases from V and 4 bases from J; the gene matches leave 2 bases unexplained. The germline V gene provides CDR1 SQVTM and CDR2 ANQGSEA.